The rows below give T cell receptor beta chains drawn from one sample of a study of T cells after yellow fever vaccination. TCRdb recomputed calls from the 5' RACE reads with MiXCR, one row per CDR3 protein. The profile shows 350,000 or so distinct CDR3 sequences, about 8.3% of them singletons. The sample here was PBMCs, taken about 49 days after the first yellow fever vaccination. All receptors derive from a man aged 18 to 30 who received the YFV17D yellow fever vaccine. Each CDR3 is given without its conserved first and last residue.

TRBV7-2 | ASSSSGDTEAF
TRBV5-4 | ASSSISNTEAF
TRBV5-4 | ASSLMGESNEQF
TRBV4-1 | ASSQSRETEAF
TRBV4-2 | ASSPEGGTSYGYT
TRBV18 | ASSPWDGQETQY
TRBV4-3 | ASSQDRGINTGELF
TRBV4-3 | ASSQAGILDTQY
TRBV7-9 | ASSFGRGNTEAF
TRBV5-1 | ASSDRAYEQY
TRBV14 | ASSPGQAAGYT
TRBV7-2 | ASSADAKNIQY
TRBV11-1 | ASSLTSRPSLTHNEQF
TRBV25-1 | ASSAWGLNTEAF
TRBV6-5 | ASSYSAGGPDTQY
TRBV29-1 | SGTGGWGMNTEAF
TRBV7-2 | ASSLGLRAAAF
TRBV3-1 | ASSQDRRLALH
TRBV4-2 | ASSQDRGNNSPLH
TRBV7-2 | ASIRSGGETSTDTQY
TRBV9 | ASSAIPGLGGELF
TRBV7-2 | ASSLGYSGFTGELF
TRBV6-5 | ASSYPFFVSSYEQY
TRBV27 | ASSFSVNTGELF
TRBV28 | ASSLMRDGTEAF
TRBV12-3/TRBV12-4 | ASSLGGQLFGNTIY
TRBV4-3 | ASSQGSGGAAGKLADTQY
TRBV6-5 | ASSYSYRTGSSYNEQF
TRBV6-2/TRBV6-3 | ASSSGGYNQPQH
TRBV6-4 | ASSDSSDTKAF
TRBV4-3 | ASSQDSLRGARVGELF
TRBV2 | ASVRDRAYEQY
TRBV20-1 | SARSGNENTIY
TRBV7-2 | ASSSGTGYNQPQH
TRBV10-3 | AISRLAGETQY
TRBV18 | ASSPRRTSGGTGELF
TRBV7-9 | ASSTGRSYEQY